This TCR beta chain was recorded in a study of cytomegalovirus exposure and HLA in healthy donors. Study as a whole: From HLA-typed donors, an early data release held tens of millions of unique TCRs. Study findings and constraints: A later analysis found that most CMV-associated TCR beta chains appeared HLA-restricted. In vitro checks showed that three CMV-associated chains really do target CMV antigens.

A remark on this clone: Its specificity is not known.

There are 12 residues in the CDR3. Germline CDR1 reads ENHRY; CDR2 reads SYGVKD. Trimming took 11 bases from V and 4 from J, leaving 12 bases between them. Each of the donors was a healthy bone marrow donor. PCR used 60 Vbeta primers and 13 Jbeta primers. Some clones are missing from TCRdb's copy, which holds only in-frame ones; the method was immunoSEQ multiplex PCR. Of under 200,000 clones listed, about 77% were seen once; the top ten hold approximately 6%. The sequence derives from a woman aged 25 to 45 in good health and CMV-seropositive. The sequenced sample consisted of PBMCs. The chain combines TRBV10-3 with TRBJ1-3; no definite D call. The CDR3 reads CAGEGPGNTIYF. The CDR3 DNA is TGTGCCGGAGAGGGTCCCGGAAACACCATATATTTT.